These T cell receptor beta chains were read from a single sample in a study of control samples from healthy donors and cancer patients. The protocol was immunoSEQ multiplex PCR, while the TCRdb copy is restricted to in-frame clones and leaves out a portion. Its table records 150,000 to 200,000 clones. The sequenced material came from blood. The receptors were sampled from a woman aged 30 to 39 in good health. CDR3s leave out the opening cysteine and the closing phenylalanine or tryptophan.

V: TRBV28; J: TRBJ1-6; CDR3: ASNGGQGNNSPLH
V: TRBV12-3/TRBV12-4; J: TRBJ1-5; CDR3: ASSSGQGGPQH
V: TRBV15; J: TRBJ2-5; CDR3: ATAQGLSSETQY
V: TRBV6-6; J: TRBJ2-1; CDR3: ASSYLSARTGGEQF
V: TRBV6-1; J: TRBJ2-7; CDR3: ASSDRFAYEQY
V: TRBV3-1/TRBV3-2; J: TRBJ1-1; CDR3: ASSRSGANTEAF
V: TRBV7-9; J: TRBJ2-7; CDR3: ASRGSGGDEQY
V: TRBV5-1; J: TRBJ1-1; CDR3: ASRDSTGGNTEAF
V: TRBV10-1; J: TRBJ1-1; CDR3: ASQDSLNTEAF
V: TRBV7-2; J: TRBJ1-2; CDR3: ASSLVQAGGYT
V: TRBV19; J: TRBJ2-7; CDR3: ASSTSQGFYEQY
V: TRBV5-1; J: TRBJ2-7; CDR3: ASSSGQPPYEQY
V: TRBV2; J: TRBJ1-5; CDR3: ASSESVGQINQPQH
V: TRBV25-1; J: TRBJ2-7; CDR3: ASSDSGGFPYEQY
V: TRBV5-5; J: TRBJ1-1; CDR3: ASSFDLTVPMAF
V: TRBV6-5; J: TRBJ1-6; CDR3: ASSWYREVDSPLH
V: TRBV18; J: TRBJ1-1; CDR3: ASSPRGVRNTEAF
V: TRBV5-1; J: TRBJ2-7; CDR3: ASSSRPTGGGDEQY
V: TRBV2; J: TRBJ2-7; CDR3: ASRTLDAPYEQY
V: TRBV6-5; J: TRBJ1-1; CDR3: ASSYATGSDTEAF
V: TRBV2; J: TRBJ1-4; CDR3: ASSEATYTNEKLF
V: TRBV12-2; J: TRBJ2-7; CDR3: ASRFGQQQSYEQY
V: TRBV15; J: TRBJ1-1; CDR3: ATSEGLNTEAF
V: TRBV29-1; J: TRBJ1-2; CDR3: SVERTGRYGYT
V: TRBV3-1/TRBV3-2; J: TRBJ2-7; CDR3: ASSPTLGGRYEQY
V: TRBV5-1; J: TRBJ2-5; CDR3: ASSRPTSGGLKETQY
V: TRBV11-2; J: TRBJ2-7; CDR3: ASSEGQGLTSYEQY
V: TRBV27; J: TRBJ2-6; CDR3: ASRVVGTPRTSGANVLT
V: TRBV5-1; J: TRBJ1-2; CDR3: ASSPGDSQSFYGYT
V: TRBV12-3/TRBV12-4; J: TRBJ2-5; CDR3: ASSLVRQETQY
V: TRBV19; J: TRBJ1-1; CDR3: ASEPGPGTEAF
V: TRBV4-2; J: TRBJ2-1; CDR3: ASSQDGMRGGGNEQF
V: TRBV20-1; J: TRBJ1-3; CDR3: SVRDREVAGNTIY
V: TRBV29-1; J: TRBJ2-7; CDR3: SAGSSGNYEQY
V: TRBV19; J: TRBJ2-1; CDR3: ATRTLGQGIYEQF
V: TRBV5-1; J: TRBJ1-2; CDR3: ASSFYGNPDLNYGYT
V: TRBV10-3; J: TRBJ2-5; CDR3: AISESKTAGETQY
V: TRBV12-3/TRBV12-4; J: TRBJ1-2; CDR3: ASRQTGNRGYT
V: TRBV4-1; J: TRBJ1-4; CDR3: ASSQVRDGHEKLF
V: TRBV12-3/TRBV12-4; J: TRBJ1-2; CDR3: ATPDSYGYT